This T cell receptor (beta chain) was identified in a study of regulatory T cells in long-lasting Graves disease. Background on the study: Persistence in Graves' disease required over 5 years of antithyroid drugs plus positive TSH receptor antibodies.

This clonotype was observed a few times. Documented time point: persistent/refractory GD, antithyroid drugs over 5 years with positive TRAb. The TCR library was made from RNA that had been extracted from PBMCs in TRIzol. Libraries of TCR beta came from iRepertoire HTBI primers plus Arm-PCR of CDR3 regions. TCRdb ran MiXCR on the multiplex PCR reads and lists one entry per CDR3 protein. The data contain hundreds of thousands of distinct CDR3 sequences, roughly 20% of them singletons. Germline loops: CDR1 KGHSH, CDR2 LQKENI. V was clipped by 3 bases and J by 5 bases, with 5 bases between them. The CDR3 loop spans 12 amino acids.

The chain carries TRBV18 and TRBJ1-5, with D uncertain. Sample: peripheral blood mononuclear cells (PBMCs), taken when the disease was refractory, from a patient treated with antithyroid drugs. This sequence was found in a female donor with Graves disease. The CDR3 DNA reads as TGTGCCAGCTCACCTGCAGATCAGCCCCAGCATTTT. It specifies CASSPADQPQHF.